This TCR beta chain was recorded in a study of cytomegalovirus exposure and HLA in healthy donors. Study-wide results and limits: Researchers reported in a later analysis that a missense DCLRE1C variant was tied to TCR beta V- and J-gene trimming.

60 Vbeta and 13 Jbeta primers were used in PCR. The repertoire was sequenced with immunoSEQ multiplex PCR; TCRdb's copy has only in-frame clones and lacks some. The table lists over 65,000 clones, less than 80% of them singletons. These donors, healthy bone marrow donors, were studied. Though probably carrying unrecorded immune exposures, donors were nominally healthy at sampling. In regard to this clone: Antigen unknown.

Germline values: CDR1 MNHEY, CDR2 SVGAGI. Trimming took off 1 base at V and 0 bases at J, with 13 bases between the two ends. The CDR3 has 16 residues. J is TRBJ2-7 and V is TRBV6-5, with D tentatively TRBD1 (6 bases). The material sequenced was PBMCs. The receptor was isolated from a woman aged 40 to 50 in good health and CMV-seronegative. The CDR3 sequence: CASSYWDTPSSYEQYF. The CDR3 region has the DNA TGTGCCAGCAGTTACTGGGACACCCCGTCCTCCTACGAGCAGTACTTC.